This TCR beta chain was retrieved from a study of OX40 agonist ivuxolimab in advanced cancers. Study background: Under the entry rules, prior anti-PD-1, anti-PD-L1 or anti-CTLA-4 therapy was allowed, and 40% had some.

General study results and limits: Those patients achieving a partial response at 0.1-3.0 mg/kg showed among the lowest clonal expansion. Among expanded peripheral T cells, antigen specificity went undetermined.

Trimming shortened V by 5 bases and J by 7 bases, and 11 bases separated the two germline ends. Germline loops: CDR1 SEHNR, CDR2 FQNEAQ (reference sequence). The CDR3 is 13 residues long. This clone was counted a few times. Its antigen remains unidentified. TCRdb's table, derived via immunoSEQ multiplex PCR, lists solely in-frame clones and lacks some. The table records 71,000 or so clones, 86% of them present only once. This clonotype was sampled from an adult with an advanced solid tumor such as melanoma, head and neck, liver or kidney cancer. This chain joins TRBV7-9 and TRBJ2-2, with D perhaps matching TRBD1 (5 bases). Material: CD4+ or CD8+ T cells sorted from blood, obtained in a trial of the OX40 agonist ivuxolimab. The CDR3 region has the DNA TGTGCCAGCAGCAAAAGGGGATACGGGGAGCTGTTTTTT. Encoded protein: CASSKRGYGELFF.